This T cell receptor (beta chain) was identified in a study of CD8 T cells in ankylosing spondylitis (TCRdb year 2017). General notes on the study: T cell receptor beta repertoires were profiled in healthy donors and ankylosing spondylitis patients so that disease-linked TCR variants could be found. In total, the full study cohort was made up of roughly 100 healthy donors and 25 ankylosing spondylitis patients. Peripheral blood was sampled, and synovial fluid was additionally collected from ankylosing spondylitis patients.

In the case of this clonotype: This receptor's antigen is unknown. No base quality information exists; no much larger clone differs at one position.

The sequencer listed for this sample is Illumina HiSeq 2500. Quantitative 5'-RACE with molecular barcodes was used to prepare TCR beta libraries. From the authors' description of their analysis: A new computational method based on a probabilistic model of VDJ rearrangement was used to identify disease-linked TCR variants. The public reads were run again by TCRdb, first through fastp at Q25 and then through MiXCR, and only productive beta chains were kept. Rows with a matching CDR3 protein are joined into one entry that keeps the most common DNA and genes. The V and J calls, along with clone size, are taken from TCRdb and not from the paper's own processing. A total of just over 350,000 distinct CDR3 sequences appear in this sample, approximately 20% of them only once. The ten largest account for around 14% of the sample. The V and J ends are trimmed by 9 bases and 5 bases, leaving 22 bases between them. The CDR3 sequence holds 15 residues, the cysteine and phenylalanine included. CDR3 DNA is the only sequence kept; it has 45 bases, read in frame from the first base. From the germline V gene, CDR1 is SNHLY and CDR2 is FYNNEI.

Study-wide findings and limitations: The disease-linked clones had a CD8+ phenotype and were found at relatively low frequencies in peripheral blood. Some motif variants had previously been reported in the synovial fluid and blood of reactive arthritis patients, which suggests shared mechanisms of disease initiation. The disease-linked clones were reported to be significantly enriched in matched synovial fluid samples from ankylosing spondylitis patients. Blood from ankylosing spondylitis patients appeared to be characterized by a TCR beta motif composed of about eight highly homologous amino acid variants.

The TCR originated in a male donor with ankylosing spondylitis or in good health (not recorded which). The chain is made from TRBV2 and TRBJ2-5, and perhaps TRBD1 as D gene, on 5 matching bases. The sample was blood, either unsorted or a sorted T cell fraction (not recorded which). Here is the DNA: TGTGCCAGTGCCCGGACACCAATGGGGCGGGAGACCCAGTACTTC. This yields the protein CASARTPMGRETQYF.